This TCR beta chain was sequenced during a study of blood T cell repertoires in COVID-19. Study at large: Collection of acute and convalescent COVID-19 samples took place in the United States, Italy and Spain.

The cohort comprised adults aged about 18 to 90 years residing in some 24 US areas. Profiling relied on immunoSEQ multiplex PCR, and the TCRdb table lists in-frame clones only, not all of them. This sample has under 200,000 clones, with around 80% found just once. Sequencing was done on a sample of PBMCs or T cells enriched from blood (not recorded which). This TCR was sampled from a man in his forties or fifties who had recovered from COVID-19.

In DNA, the CDR3 is TGTGCCAGCAGCTGGACTAGCGGGGCGGTTAATGAGCAGTTCTTC. Translation: CASSWTSGAVNEQFF. The gene calls are TRBV7-9 and TRBJ2-1, with 12 bases fitting TRBD2. The CDR3 consists of 15 residues. V shed 4 bases, J shed 7 bases, and the junction held 5 bases outside the gene matches. CDR1 is SEHNR, CDR2 FQNEAQ, per germline (reference sequence).